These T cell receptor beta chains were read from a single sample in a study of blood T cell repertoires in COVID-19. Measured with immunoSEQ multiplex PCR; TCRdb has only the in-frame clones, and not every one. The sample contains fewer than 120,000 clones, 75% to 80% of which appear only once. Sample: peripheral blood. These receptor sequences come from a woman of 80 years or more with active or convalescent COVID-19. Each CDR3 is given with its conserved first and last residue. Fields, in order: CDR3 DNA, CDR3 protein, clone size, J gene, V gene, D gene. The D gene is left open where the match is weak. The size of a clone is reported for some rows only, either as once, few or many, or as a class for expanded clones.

CDR3 DNA: TGTGCCAGTAGCAAAGCGGGGACCAACTATGGCTACACCTTC; CDR3 protein: CASSKAGTNYGYTF; clone size: -; J gene: TRBJ1-2; V gene: TRBV19; D gene: -
CDR3 DNA: TGTGCCAGCTCAGAGGTCCAGGGGGGTAATTCACCCCTCCACTTT; CDR3 protein: CASSEVQGGNSPLHF; clone size: -; J gene: TRBJ1-6; V gene: TRBV18; D gene: TRBD1
CDR3 DNA: TGTGCCAGTAGTATAAGGGGACAGGGGGCCTCTGGGGCCAACGTCCTGACTTTC; CDR3 protein: CASSIRGQGASGANVLTF; clone size: -; J gene: TRBJ2-6; V gene: TRBV19; D gene: TRBD1
CDR3 DNA: TGCGCCAGCAGCCAAGGGGGACTAGCGGTCTACGAGCAGTACTTC; CDR3 protein: CASSQGGLAVYEQYF; clone size: -; J gene: TRBJ2-7; V gene: TRBV4-1; D gene: TRBD2
CDR3 DNA: TGTGCCAGTATCTGGACTAGCGGGAGTACCGGGGAGCTGTTTTTT; CDR3 protein: CASIWTSGSTGELFF; clone size: -; J gene: TRBJ2-2; V gene: TRBV19; D gene: TRBD2
CDR3 DNA: TGTGCCAGCAGTTTATCACACAGGGGCGGTGGCTACACCTTC; CDR3 protein: CASSLSHRGGGYTF; clone size: -; J gene: TRBJ1-2; V gene: TRBV27; D gene: TRBD1
CDR3 DNA: TGTGCCAGCAGGACTAGTGGGACTGAAGCTTTCTTT; CDR3 protein: CASRTSGTEAFF; clone size: once; J gene: TRBJ1-1; V gene: TRBV28; D gene: -
CDR3 DNA: TGTGCCAGCAGCTGGTTCGGGACAGGGCATGAGACCCAGTACTTC; CDR3 protein: CASSWFGTGHETQYF; clone size: -; J gene: TRBJ2-5; V gene: TRBV6-4; D gene: TRBD1
CDR3 DNA: TGTGCCAGCAGCCCCCCGGGACAGGGTCCTTGGGATACGCAGTATTTT; CDR3 protein: CASSPPGQGPWDTQYF; clone size: once; J gene: TRBJ2-3; V gene: TRBV7-9; D gene: TRBD1
CDR3 DNA: TGTGCCAGCAGCCAGAATCAGCCGGGACACCTCCGTCGGGAGACCCAGTACTTC; CDR3 protein: CASSQNQPGHLRRETQYF; clone size: -; J gene: TRBJ2-5; V gene: TRBV3-1/TRBV3-2; D gene: -
CDR3 DNA: TGTGCCAGCAGTTTACTAGCGGAAGAGACCCAGTACTTC; CDR3 protein: CASSLLAEETQYF; clone size: once; J gene: TRBJ2-5; V gene: TRBV25-1; D gene: TRBD2
CDR3 DNA: TGTGCCAGCAGCATCACATGGAATGAGCAGTTCTTC; CDR3 protein: CASSITWNEQFF; clone size: -; J gene: TRBJ2-1; V gene: TRBV7-9; D gene: -
CDR3 DNA: TGTGCCAGCAGCTTACGACGACTAGCGGGAGACAATGAGCAGTTCTTC; CDR3 protein: CASSLRRLAGDNEQFF; clone size: -; J gene: TRBJ2-1; V gene: TRBV7-9; D gene: TRBD2
CDR3 DNA: TGTGCCAGCAGTTTATGGGACGGAGGGAATGAAAAACTGTTTTTT; CDR3 protein: CASSLWDGGNEKLFF; clone size: -; J gene: TRBJ1-4; V gene: TRBV28; D gene: -
CDR3 DNA: TGTGCCAGCAGCGTAGGGGGGCAGACCTCCTACAATGAGCAGTTCTTC; CDR3 protein: CASSVGGQTSYNEQFF; clone size: -; J gene: TRBJ2-1; V gene: TRBV9; D gene: -
CDR3 DNA: TGTGCCAGCAGCTTGCAGGGAACTGAAGCTTTCTTT; CDR3 protein: CASSLQGTEAFF; clone size: -; J gene: TRBJ1-1; V gene: TRBV5-6; D gene: -
CDR3 DNA: TGTGCCAGCAGCTCCCGGGGTCTCCTAGGTGGTGATACGCAGTATTTT; CDR3 protein: CASSSRGLLGGDTQYF; clone size: -; J gene: TRBJ2-3; V gene: TRBV7-3; D gene: -
CDR3 DNA: TGTGCCAGCTCACAAATCGGCCCAGCAGTGGGAGGGTTTCTGGGGGCCAACGTCCTGACTTTC; CDR3 protein: CASSQIGPAVGGFLGANVLTF; clone size: -; J gene: TRBJ2-6; V gene: TRBV18; D gene: TRBD2
CDR3 DNA: TGCAGTGCTGGTGGCGCGGGCACTGAAGCTTTCTTT; CDR3 protein: CSAGGAGTEAFF; clone size: -; J gene: TRBJ1-1; V gene: TRBV20-1; D gene: -
CDR3 DNA: TGCGCCAGCCGACAGGGAGTATCTCAAGAGACCCAGTACTTC; CDR3 protein: CASRQGVSQETQYF; clone size: -; J gene: TRBJ2-5; V gene: TRBV5-1; D gene: TRBD1
CDR3 DNA: TGTGCCAGCAGCTTGTCGGCGGGAACCTCCTACAATGAGCAGTTCTTC; CDR3 protein: CASSLSAGTSYNEQFF; clone size: -; J gene: TRBJ2-1; V gene: TRBV7-3; D gene: -
CDR3 DNA: TGTGCCAGCAGGGGGGACCGGGACAGCGCTAACTATGGCTACACCTTC; CDR3 protein: CASRGDRDSANYGYTF; clone size: -; J gene: TRBJ1-2; V gene: TRBV3-1/TRBV3-2; D gene: TRBD1
CDR3 DNA: TGTGCCAGAGCCGGGACTAGCGGGAGAGACATTCAGTACTTC; CDR3 protein: CARAGTSGRDIQYF; clone size: -; J gene: TRBJ2-4; V gene: TRBV6-4; D gene: TRBD2
CDR3 DNA: TGTGCCAGCAGCGAGGACAGGGACACCGGGGAGCTGTTTTTT; CDR3 protein: CASSEDRDTGELFF; clone size: once; J gene: TRBJ2-2; V gene: TRBV7-3; D gene: TRBD1
CDR3 DNA: TGTGCCAGCACTGTGGGGAGACCTGGGCCAAACTATGGCTACACCTTC; CDR3 protein: CASTVGRPGPNYGYTF; clone size: -; J gene: TRBJ1-2; V gene: TRBV5-4; D gene: -
CDR3 DNA: TGTGCCATCAGGGCGGACAGGGCTTCGGAGACCCAGTACTTC; CDR3 protein: CAIRADRASETQYF; clone size: -; J gene: TRBJ2-5; V gene: TRBV10-3; D gene: TRBD1
CDR3 DNA: TGTGCCAGCAGTTTATCCGCTCGCCAGCGGGAGGGCCGCGAGCAGTACTTC; CDR3 protein: CASSLSARQREGREQYF; clone size: -; J gene: TRBJ2-7; V gene: TRBV27; D gene: TRBD2
CDR3 DNA: TGTGCCAGCAGCCTGGGACTAGCGGCGTACCTCCAAGAGACCCAGTACTTC; CDR3 protein: CASSLGLAAYLQETQYF; clone size: -; J gene: TRBJ2-5; V gene: TRBV3-1/TRBV3-2; D gene: TRBD2
CDR3 DNA: TGTGCCAGCAGCTTAGCAGCCGGGGGATGGGACTACAATGAGCAGTTCTTC; CDR3 protein: CASSLAAGGWDYNEQFF; clone size: -; J gene: TRBJ2-1; V gene: TRBV7-8; D gene: -
CDR3 DNA: TGTGCCAGCAGGCGGGACAGGGGGACCTACGAGCAGTACTTC; CDR3 protein: CASRRDRGTYEQYF; clone size: -; J gene: TRBJ2-7; V gene: TRBV28; D gene: TRBD1
CDR3 DNA: TGTGCCAGCAGTGGGGCAGGGGGGCCCCAGCATTTT; CDR3 protein: CASSGAGGPQHF; clone size: once; J gene: TRBJ1-5; V gene: TRBV2; D gene: TRBD1